A single sample gave rise to the 10 T cell receptor beta chains below, sequenced in a study of T cells in Graves' hyperthyroidism and ophthalmopathy. What was amplified from RNA transcripts were TCR beta CDR3 regions. Carried out on the TCR CDR3, a first-round RT-PCR used the HTBI primer set. TCRdb reprocessed the multiplex PCR reads with MiXCR, giving one entry per CDR3 protein. The sample has around 440,000 distinct CDR3 sequences; about 15% are singletons. The sequenced sample was blood. The receptors shown here come from a woman aged 18-29 years with Graves' hyperthyroidism.

The rearrangement uses TRBV25-1 and TRBJ1-5; possible D gene TRBD1, 5 bases. This CDR3 has 14 residues. The V and J ends lost 2 bases and 7 bases respectively, with 12 bases between them. The V gene's germline CDR1 is MGHDK and CDR2 SYGVNS. This chain's CDR3 is CASSEREGVQPQHF. The DNA for the CDR3 is TGTGCCAGCAGTGAAAGGGAAGGGGTACAGCCCCAGCATTTT.

This clonotype was seen at least ten times. This sequence joins TRBV29-1 and TRBJ2-7; D gene uncertain. Between the trimmed V and J ends, which lost 5 bases and 1 base, there was a span of 3 bases. There are 10 residues in the CDR3. Germline values: CDR1 SQVTM, CDR2 ANQGSEA. The DNA of the CDR3 is TGCAGCGTTTTTTCCTACGAGCAGTACTTC. Amino acid sequence: CSVFSYEQYF.

This rearrangement joins TRBV27 to TRBJ2-1, with 9 bases lining up with TRBD2. In germline, CDR1 is MNHEY, CDR2 SMNVEV (reference sequence). Trimming removed 6 bases from V and 6 bases from J; junction bases left unmatched: 6. The CDR3 runs 14 residues. The CDR3 sequence: CASRHIAGVNEQFF. Here the CDR3 DNA reads TGTGCCAGCAGGCATATAGCGGGAGTCAATGAGCAGTTCTTC.

The chain links TRBV18 to TRBJ1-2; D is ambiguous. The CDR3 consists of 14 residues. V was shortened by 3 bases and J by 2 bases, with 10 bases between the two germline ends. The germline gives CDR1 KGHSH, CDR2 LQKENI. CDR3 in amino acids: CASSPPSRNYGYTF. CDR3 DNA: TGTGCCAGCTCACCCCCCTCGCGGAACTATGGCTACACCTTC. Looking up the rest from reference TRBV18 and TRBJ1-2 gives the full variable domain: NAGVMQNPRHLVRRRGQEARLRCSPMKGHSHVYWYRQLPEEGLKFMVYLQKENIIDESGMPKERFSAEFPKEGPSILRIQQVVRGDSAAYFCASSPPSRNYGYTFGSGTRLTVV.

In regard to this clonotype: This may stem from a read error, because a much larger clone lies one nucleotide away. The final CDR3 position lacks the conserved phenylalanine or tryptophan, pointing to a likely read error. V usage is TRBV11-3 and J usage is TRBJ2-3, with a weak D call TRBD2 (6 bases). The V gene's germline CDR1 is SGHNT and CDR2 YENEEA. This CDR3 is 16 amino acids long. V was pared by 5 bases and J by 2 bases, with 17 bases between. The CDR3, as DNA: TGTGCCAGCAGCCGATGGGGTAGCGGCAACACAGATACGCAGTATTCT. It is translated as CASSRWGSGNTDTQYS.

This clonotype was found many times. The chain uses TRBV12-3 or TRBV12-4 and TRBJ2-5, with 9 bases aligning to TRBD1. The trim removed 4 bases at V and 4 bases at J, leaving 4 bases unmatched. There are 14 residues in the CDR3. The CDR3 sequence: CASSSRDRVETQYF. In DNA, the CDR3 is TGTGCCAGCAGTTCACGGGACAGGGTAGAGACCCAGTACTTC.

At least ten counts were recorded for this clonotype. The chain is built from TRBV7-9 and TRBJ2-7; no clear D gene. V was shortened by 5 bases and J by 0 bases, with 8 bases between the two germline ends. Germline V gene data show CDR1 as SEHNR and CDR2 as FQNEAQ (reference sequence). The CDR3 is 13 residues long. CDR3 in DNA: TGTGCCAGCAGCCCCGCGTTCTCCTACGAGCAGTACTTC. This translates into CASSPAFSYEQYF.

There are many counts of this clonotype. The chain uses TRBV7-3 and TRBJ2-1; weak D call: TRBD2 (5 bases). The ends were cut back, 2 bases at V and 7 bases at J, with 12 bases in the middle. The CDR3 consists of 14 residues. The germline CDR1 and CDR2 sequences are SGHTA and FQGTGA. The CDR3 loop reads CASSLESGKNEQFF. CDR3 nucleotides: TGTGCCAGCAGCTTAGAATCGGGGAAGAATGAGCAGTTCTTC.

The chain combines TRBV19 with TRBJ1-1, with 10 nucleotides matching TRBD1. Trimming removed 8 bases from V and 5 bases from J; junction bases left unmatched: 11. Germline V gene data show CDR1 as LNHDA and CDR2 as SQIVND (reference sequence). This CDR3 is built from 15 residues. For the CDR3, the DNA is TGTGCCAGTCATATACGGACAGGGGGGGAAACTGAAGCTTTCTTT. Its protein product is CASHIRTGGETEAFF.

On this clonotype: This CDR3 is missing its conserved last phenylalanine or tryptophan, likely due to a read error. The chain is built from TRBV5-4 and TRBJ2-3, with a weak D call TRBD2 (6 bases). The V gene lost 0 bases and the J gene lost 4 bases, with 12 bases spanning the gap. The CDR3 extends over 15 amino acids. The germline V gene has CDR1 SGHNT and CDR2 YYREEE (reference sequence). This CDR3 reads CASSLDVGSADTQYL. CDR3 in DNA: TGTGCCAGCAGCTTGGATGTCGGGAGCGCAGATACGCAGTATCTT.